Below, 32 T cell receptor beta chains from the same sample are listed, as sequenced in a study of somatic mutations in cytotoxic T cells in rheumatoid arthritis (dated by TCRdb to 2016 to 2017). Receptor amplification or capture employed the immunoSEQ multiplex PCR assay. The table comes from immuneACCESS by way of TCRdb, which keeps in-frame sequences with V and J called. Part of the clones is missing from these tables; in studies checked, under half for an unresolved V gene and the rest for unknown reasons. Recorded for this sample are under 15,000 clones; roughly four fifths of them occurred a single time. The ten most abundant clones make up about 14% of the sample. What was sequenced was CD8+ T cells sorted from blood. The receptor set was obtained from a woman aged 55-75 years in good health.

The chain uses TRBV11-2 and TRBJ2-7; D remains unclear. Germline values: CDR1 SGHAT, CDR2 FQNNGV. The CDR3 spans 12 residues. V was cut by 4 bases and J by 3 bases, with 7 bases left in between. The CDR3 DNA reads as TGTGCCAGCAGCTCCAGTTACTACGAGCAGTACGTC. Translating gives CASSSSYYEQYV.

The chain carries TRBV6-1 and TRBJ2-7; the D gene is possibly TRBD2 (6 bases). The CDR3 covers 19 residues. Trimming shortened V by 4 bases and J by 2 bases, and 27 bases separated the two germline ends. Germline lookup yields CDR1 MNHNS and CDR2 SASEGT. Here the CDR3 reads CASSAAAALPGVRTYEQYF. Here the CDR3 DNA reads TGTGCCAGCAGTGCAGCCGCCGCACTTCCGGGGGTCCGCACCTACGAGCAGTACTTC.

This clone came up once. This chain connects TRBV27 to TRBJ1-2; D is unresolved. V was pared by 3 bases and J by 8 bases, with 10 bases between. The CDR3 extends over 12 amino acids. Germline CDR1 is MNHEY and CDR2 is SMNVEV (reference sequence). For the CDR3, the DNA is TGTGCCAGCAGTTTCGACCGGGTGGGCTACACCTTC. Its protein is CASSFDRVGYTF.

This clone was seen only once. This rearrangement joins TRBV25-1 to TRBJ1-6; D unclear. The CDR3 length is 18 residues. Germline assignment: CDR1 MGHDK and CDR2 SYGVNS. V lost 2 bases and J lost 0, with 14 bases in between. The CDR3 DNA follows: TGTGCCAGCAGTGAAGGTACTTTGGTTAGCTCCTATAATTCACCCCTCCACTTT. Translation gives CASSEGTLVSSYNSPLHF.

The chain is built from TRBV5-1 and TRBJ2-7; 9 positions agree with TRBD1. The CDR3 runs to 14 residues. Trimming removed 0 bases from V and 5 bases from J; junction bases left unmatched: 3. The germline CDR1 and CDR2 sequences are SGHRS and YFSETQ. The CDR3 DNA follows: TGCGCCAGCAGCTTGGGGGACAGGGATCACGAGCAGTACTTC. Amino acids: CASSLGDRDHEQYF. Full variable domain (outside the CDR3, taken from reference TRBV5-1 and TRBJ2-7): KAGVTQTPRYLIKTRGQQVTLSCSPISGHRSVSWYQQTPGQGLQFLFEYFSETQRNKGNFPGRFSGRQFSNSRSEMNVSTLELGDSALYLCASSLGDRDHEQYFGPGTRLTVT.

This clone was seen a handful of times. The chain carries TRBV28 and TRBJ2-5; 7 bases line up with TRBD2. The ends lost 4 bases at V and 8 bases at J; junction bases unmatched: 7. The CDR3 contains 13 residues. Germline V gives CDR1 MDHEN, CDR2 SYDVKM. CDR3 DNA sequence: TGTGCCAGCAGTTACCGGGGGGTGGGAACCCAGTACTTC. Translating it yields CASSYRGVGTQYF.

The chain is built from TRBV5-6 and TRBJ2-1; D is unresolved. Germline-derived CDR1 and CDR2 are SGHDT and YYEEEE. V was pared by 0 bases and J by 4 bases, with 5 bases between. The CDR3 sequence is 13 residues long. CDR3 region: CASSLAQYNEQFF. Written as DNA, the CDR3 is TGTGCCAGCAGCTTGGCTCAGTACAATGAGCAGTTCTTC.

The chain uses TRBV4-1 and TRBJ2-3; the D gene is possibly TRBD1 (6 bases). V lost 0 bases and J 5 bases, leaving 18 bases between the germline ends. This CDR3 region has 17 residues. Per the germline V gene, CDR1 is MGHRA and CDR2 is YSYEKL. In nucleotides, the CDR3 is TGCGCCAGCAGCCAAGAATCGTCAACAGGGCCCCGAGATACGCAGTATTTT. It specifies CASSQESSTGPRDTQYF.

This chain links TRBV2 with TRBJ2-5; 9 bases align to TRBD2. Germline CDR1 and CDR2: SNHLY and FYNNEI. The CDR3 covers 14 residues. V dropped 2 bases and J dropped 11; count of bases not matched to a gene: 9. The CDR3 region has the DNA TGTGCCAGCAGTGAATTAGCGGGGGCTCGGGAGCAGTACTTC. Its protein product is CASSELAGAREQYF.

The CDR3 loop is CASSFRSGGAFYNEQFF. The CDR3 DNA reads TGTGCCAGCAGTTTCCGTAGCGGGGGGGCTTTCTACAATGAGCAGTTCTTC. The chain has TRBV27 and TRBJ2-1, with 11 bases matching TRBD2. The CDR3 is 17 amino acids. The V segment lost 3 bases and the J segment 3 bases; nucleotides outside the gene matches: 7. Germline lookup yields CDR1 MNHEY and CDR2 SMNVEV (reference sequence).

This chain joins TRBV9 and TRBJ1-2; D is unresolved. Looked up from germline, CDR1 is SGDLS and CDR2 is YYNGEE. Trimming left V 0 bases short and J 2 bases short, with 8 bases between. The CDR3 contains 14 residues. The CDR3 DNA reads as TGTGCCAGCAGCGTAGCCTCGGAGAACTATGGCTACACCTTC. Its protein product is CASSVASENYGYTF.

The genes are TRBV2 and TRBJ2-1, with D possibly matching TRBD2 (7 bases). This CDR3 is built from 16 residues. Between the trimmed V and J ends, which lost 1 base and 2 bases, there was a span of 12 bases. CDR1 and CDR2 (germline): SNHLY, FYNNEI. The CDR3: CASSEGGGLAYNEQFF. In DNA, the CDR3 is TGTGCCAGCAGTGAAGGGGGGGGCCTTGCCTACAATGAGCAGTTCTTC.

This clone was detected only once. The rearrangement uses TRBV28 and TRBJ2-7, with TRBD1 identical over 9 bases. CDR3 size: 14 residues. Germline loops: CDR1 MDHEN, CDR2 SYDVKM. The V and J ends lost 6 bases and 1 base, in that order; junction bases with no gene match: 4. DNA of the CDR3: TGTGCCAGCAGGCCCGGGACAGGGTCCTACGAGCAGTACGTC. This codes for CASRPGTGSYEQYV.

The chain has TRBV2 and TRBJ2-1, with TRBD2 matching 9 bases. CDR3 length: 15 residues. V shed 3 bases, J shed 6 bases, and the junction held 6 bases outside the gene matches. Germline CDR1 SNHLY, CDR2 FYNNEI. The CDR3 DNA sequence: TGTGCCAGCAGTGAGAGTAGCGGGGGTTTCAATGAGCAGTTCTTC. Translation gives CASSESSGGFNEQFF.

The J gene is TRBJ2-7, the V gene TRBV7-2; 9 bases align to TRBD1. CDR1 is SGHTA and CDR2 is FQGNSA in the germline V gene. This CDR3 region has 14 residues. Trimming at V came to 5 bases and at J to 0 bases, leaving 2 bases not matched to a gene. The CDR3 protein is CASSRQGGSYEQYF. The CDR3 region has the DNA TGTGCCAGCAGCCGACAGGGGGGCTCCTACGAGCAGTACTTC.

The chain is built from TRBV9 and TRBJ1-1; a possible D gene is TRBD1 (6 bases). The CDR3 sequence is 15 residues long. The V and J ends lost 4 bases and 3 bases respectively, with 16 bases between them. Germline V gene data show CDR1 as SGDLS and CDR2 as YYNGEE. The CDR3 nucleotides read TGTGCCAGCAGCCAAGACGGGACATTTGACACTGAAGCTTTCTTT. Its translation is CASSQDGTFDTEAFF.

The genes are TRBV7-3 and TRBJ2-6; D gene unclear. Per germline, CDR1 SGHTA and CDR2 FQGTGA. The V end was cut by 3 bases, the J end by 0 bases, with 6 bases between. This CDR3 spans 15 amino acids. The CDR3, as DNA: TGTGCCAGCAGCTTCAAGAGCTCTGGGGCCAACGTCCTGACTTTC. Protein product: CASSFKSSGANVLTF.

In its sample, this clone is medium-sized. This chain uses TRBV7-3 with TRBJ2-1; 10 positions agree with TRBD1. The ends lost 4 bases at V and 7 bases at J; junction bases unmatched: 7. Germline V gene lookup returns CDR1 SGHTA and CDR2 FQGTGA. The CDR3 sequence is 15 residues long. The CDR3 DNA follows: TGTGCCAGCAGCTCGACAGGGGGCGCGTGGAATGAGCAGTTCTTC. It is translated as CASSSTGGAWNEQFF.

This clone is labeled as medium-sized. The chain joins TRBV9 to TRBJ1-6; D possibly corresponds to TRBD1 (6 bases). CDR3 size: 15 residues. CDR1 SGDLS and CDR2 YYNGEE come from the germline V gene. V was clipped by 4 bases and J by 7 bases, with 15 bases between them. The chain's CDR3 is CASSPTAGENSPLHF. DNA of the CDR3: TGTGCCAGCAGCCCCACCGCAGGGGAAAATTCACCCCTCCACTTT. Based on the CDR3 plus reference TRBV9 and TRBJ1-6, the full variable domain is DSGVTQTPKHLITATGQRVTLRCSPRSGDLSVYWYQQSLDQGLQFLIQYYNGEERAKGNILERFSAQQFPDLHSELNLSSLELGDSALYFCASSPTAGENSPLHFGNGTRLTVT.

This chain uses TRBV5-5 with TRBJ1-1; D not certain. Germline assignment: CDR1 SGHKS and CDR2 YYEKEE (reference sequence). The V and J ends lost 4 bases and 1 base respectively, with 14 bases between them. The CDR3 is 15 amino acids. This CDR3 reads CASSQVLASNTEAFF. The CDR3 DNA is TGTGCCAGCAGCCAAGTCCTGGCATCGAACACTGAAGCTTTCTTT.

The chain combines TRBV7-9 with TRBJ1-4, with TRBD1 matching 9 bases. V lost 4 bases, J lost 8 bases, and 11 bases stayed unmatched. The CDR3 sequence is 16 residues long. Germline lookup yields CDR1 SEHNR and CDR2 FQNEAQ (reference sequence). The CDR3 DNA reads TGTGCCAGCAGCTCAAACCTACAGGGGGCAGGAGAAAAACTGTTTTTT. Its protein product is CASSSNLQGAGEKLFF.

CDR3 region: CANPRGFQETQYF. CDR3 in DNA: TGTGCCAACCCTAGGGGCTTCCAAGAGACCCAGTACTTC. The rearrangement joins TRBV7-2 to TRBJ2-5, with a tentative D call TRBD1 (5 bases). The CDR3 consists of 13 residues. Germline V gene data show CDR1 as SGHTA and CDR2 as FQGNSA. V was shortened by 10 bases and J by 1 base, with 13 bases between the two germline ends. The full variable domain, with the rest looked up from reference TRBV7-2 and TRBJ2-5, is GAGVSQSPSNKVTEKGKDVELRCDPISGHTALYWYRQSLGQGLEFLIYFQGNSAPDKSGLPSDRFSAERTGGSVSTLTIQRTQQEDSAVYLCANPRGFQETQYFGPGTRLLVL.

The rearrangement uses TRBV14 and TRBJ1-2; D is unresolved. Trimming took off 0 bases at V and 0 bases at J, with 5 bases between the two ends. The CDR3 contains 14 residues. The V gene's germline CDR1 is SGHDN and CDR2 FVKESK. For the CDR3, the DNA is TGTGCCAGCAGCCAAGAACAAGCTAACTATGGCTACACCTTC. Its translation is CASSQEQANYGYTF.

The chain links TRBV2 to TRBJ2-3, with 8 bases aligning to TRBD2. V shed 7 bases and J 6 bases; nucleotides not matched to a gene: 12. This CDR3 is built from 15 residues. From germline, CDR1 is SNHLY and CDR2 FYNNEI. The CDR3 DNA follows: TGTGCCAGCACCCTTAGTAGCGGGGCCTCGGATACGCAGTATTTT. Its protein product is CASTLSSGASDTQYF.

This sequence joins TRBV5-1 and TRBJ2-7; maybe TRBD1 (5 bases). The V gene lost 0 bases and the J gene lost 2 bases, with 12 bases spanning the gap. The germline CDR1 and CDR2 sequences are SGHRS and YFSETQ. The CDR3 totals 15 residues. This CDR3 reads CASSLDRGPTYEQYF. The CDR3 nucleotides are TGCGCCAGCAGCTTGGATAGGGGCCCAACCTACGAGCAGTACTTC.

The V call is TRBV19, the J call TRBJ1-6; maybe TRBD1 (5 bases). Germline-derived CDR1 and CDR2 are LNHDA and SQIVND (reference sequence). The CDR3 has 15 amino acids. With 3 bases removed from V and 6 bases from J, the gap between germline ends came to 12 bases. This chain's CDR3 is CASSMAEGFNSPLHF. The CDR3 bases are TGTGCCAGTAGTATGGCGGAGGGGTTTAATTCACCCCTCCACTTT.

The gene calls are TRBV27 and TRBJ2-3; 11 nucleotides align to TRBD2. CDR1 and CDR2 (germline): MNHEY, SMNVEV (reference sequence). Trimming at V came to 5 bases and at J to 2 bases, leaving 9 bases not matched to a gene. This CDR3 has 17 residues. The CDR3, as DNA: TGTGCCAGCAGTCCCGCCGCTAGCGGGGGGCTCACAGATACGCAGTATTTT. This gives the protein CASSPAASGGLTDTQYF.

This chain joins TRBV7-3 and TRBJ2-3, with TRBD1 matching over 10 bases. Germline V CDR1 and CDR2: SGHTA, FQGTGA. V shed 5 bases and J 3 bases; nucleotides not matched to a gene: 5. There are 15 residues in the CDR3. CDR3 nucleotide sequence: TGTGCCAGCAGCCGGGACAGGGGTGCGACAGATACGCAGTATTTT. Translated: CASSRDRGATDTQYF.

The CDR3 coding sequence is TGTGCCAGCAGCCCCCTCCCCGGGGGACCAGATACGCAGTATTTT. Its protein product is CASSPLPGGPDTQYF. This rearrangement joins TRBV27 to TRBJ2-3; a possible D gene is TRBD2 (6 bases). This CDR3 contains 15 residues. Trimming shortened V by 6 bases and J by 4 bases, and 17 bases separated the two germline ends. The V gene's germline CDR1 is MNHEY and CDR2 SMNVEV (reference sequence).

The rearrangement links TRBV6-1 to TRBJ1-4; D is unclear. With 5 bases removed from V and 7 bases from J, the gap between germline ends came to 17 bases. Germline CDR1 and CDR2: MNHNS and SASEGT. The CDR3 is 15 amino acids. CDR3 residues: CASSPGRNTLEKLFF. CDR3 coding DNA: TGTGCCAGCAGTCCGGGTCGGAATACCCTTGAAAAACTGTTTTTT.

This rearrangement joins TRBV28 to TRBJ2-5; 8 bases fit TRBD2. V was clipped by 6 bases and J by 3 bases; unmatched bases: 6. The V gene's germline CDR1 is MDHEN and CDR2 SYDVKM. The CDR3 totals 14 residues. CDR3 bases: TGTGCCAGCAGGCGGGGGGTAGGGAAAGAGACCCAGTACTTC. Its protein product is CASRRGVGKETQYF.

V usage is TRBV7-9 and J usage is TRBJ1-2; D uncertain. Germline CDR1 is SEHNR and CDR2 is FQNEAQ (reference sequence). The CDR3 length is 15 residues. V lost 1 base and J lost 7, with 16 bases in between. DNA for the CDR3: TGTGCCAGCAGCTTAGAAGCGGACGGGAAATCTGGCTACACCTTC. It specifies CASSLEADGKSGYTF.